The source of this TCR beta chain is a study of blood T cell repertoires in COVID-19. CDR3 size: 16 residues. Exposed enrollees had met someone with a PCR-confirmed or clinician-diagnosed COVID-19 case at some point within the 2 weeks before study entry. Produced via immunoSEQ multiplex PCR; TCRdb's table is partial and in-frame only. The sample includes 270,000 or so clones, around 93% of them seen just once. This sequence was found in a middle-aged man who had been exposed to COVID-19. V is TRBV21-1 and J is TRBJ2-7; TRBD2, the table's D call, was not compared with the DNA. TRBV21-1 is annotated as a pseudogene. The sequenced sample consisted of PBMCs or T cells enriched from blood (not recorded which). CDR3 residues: CASSKEERESSYEQYF. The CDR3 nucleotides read TGTGCCAGCAGCAAAGAAGAGCGGGAGAGCTCCTACGAGCAGTACTTC.